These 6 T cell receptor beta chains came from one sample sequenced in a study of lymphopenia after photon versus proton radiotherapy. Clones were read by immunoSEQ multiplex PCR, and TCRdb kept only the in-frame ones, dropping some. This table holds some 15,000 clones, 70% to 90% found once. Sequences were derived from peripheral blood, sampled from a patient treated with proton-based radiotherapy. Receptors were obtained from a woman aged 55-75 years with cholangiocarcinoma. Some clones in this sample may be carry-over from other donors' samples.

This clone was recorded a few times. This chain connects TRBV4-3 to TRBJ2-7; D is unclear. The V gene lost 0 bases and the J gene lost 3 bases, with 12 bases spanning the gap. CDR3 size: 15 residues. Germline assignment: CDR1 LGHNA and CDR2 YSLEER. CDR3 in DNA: TGCGCCAGCAGCCAAGAGTGGATGGCACTCTACGAGCAGTACTTC. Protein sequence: CASSQEWMALYEQYF.

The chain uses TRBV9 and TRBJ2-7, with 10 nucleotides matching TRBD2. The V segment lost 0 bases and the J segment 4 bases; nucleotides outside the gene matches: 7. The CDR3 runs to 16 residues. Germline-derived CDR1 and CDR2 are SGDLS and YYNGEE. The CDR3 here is CASSVGLAGVGYEQYF. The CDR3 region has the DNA TGTGCCAGCAGCGTAGGCCTAGCGGGAGTAGGGTACGAGCAGTACTTC.

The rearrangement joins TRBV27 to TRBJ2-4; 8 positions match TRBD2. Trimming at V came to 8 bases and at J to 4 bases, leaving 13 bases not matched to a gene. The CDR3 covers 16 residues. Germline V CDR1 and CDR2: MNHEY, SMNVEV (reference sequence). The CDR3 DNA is TGTGCCAGCGGTACTCCGTCAGCGGGAGTTAAAAACATTCAGTACTTC. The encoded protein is CASGTPSAGVKNIQYF.

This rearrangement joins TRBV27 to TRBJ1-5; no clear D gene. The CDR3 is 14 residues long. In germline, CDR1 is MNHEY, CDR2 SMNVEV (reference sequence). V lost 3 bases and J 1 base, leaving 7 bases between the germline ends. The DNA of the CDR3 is TGTGCCAGCAGTTTGCGGCGCAGCAATCAGCCCCAGCATTTT. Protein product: CASSLRRSNQPQHF.

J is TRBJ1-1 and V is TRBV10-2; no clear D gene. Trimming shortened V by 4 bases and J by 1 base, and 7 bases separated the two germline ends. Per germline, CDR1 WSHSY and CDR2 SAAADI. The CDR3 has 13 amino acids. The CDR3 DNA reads TGCGCCAGCAGTGGGCACAAGAACACTGAAGCTTTCTTT. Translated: CASSGHKNTEAFF.

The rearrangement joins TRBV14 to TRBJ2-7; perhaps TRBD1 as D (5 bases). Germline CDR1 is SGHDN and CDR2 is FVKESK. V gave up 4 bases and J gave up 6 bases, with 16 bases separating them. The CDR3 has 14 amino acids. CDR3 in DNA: TGTGCCAGCAGCCCCGAGGCAGGGATCGGCGAGCAGTACTTC. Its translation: CASSPEAGIGEQYF.